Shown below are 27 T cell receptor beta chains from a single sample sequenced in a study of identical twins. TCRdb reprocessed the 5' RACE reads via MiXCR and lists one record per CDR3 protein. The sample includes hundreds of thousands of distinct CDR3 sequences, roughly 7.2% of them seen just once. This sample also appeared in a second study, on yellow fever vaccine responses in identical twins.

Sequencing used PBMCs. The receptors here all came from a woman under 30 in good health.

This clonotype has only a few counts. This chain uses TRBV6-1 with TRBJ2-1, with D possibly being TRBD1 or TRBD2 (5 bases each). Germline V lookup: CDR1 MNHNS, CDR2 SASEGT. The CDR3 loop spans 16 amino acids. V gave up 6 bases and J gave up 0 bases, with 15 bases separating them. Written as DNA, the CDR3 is TGTGCCAGCAGCACCGGGACCCCCAGCTCCTACAATGAGCAGTTCTTC. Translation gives CASSTGTPSSYNEQFF.

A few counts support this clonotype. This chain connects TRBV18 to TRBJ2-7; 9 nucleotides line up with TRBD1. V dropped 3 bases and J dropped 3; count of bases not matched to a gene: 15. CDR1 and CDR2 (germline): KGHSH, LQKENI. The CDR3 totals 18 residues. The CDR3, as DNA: TGTGCCAGCTCACCGTCCCGGGACAGGGAATTGGCTTTCTACGAGCAGTACGTC. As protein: CASSPSRDRELAFYEQYV.

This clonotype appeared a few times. The CDR3 reads CASSRISPPDTQYF. The CDR3, as DNA: TGTGCCAGCAGCCGCATCTCACCCCCAGATACGCAGTATTTT. The rearrangement links TRBV27 to TRBJ2-3; the D is unclear. V lost 6 bases and J 4 bases, leaving 14 bases between the germline ends. The germline gives CDR1 MNHEY, CDR2 SMNVEV (reference sequence). The CDR3 totals 14 residues.

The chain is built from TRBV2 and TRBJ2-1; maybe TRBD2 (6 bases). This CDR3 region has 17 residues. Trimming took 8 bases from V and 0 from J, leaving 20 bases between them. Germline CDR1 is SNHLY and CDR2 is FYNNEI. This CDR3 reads CASSGLARLSSYNEQFF. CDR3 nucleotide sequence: TGTGCCAGCTCAGGGCTAGCGAGACTTAGCTCCTACAATGAGCAGTTCTTC.

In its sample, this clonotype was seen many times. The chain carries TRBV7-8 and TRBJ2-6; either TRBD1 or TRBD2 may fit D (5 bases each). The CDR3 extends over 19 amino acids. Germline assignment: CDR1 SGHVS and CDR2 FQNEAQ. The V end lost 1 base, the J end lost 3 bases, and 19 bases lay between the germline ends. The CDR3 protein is CASSLERFMWGFGANVLTF. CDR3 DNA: TGTGCCAGCAGCTTAGAACGCTTCATGTGGGGGTTTGGGGCCAACGTCCTGACTTTC.

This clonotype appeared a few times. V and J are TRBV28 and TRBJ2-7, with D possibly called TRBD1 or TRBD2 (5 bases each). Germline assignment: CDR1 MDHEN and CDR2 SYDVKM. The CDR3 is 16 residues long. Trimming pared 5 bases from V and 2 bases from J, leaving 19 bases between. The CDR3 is CASSPTQGVAPYEQYV. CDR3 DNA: TGTGCCAGCAGTCCGACGCAGGGAGTAGCCCCCTACGAGCAGTACGTC.

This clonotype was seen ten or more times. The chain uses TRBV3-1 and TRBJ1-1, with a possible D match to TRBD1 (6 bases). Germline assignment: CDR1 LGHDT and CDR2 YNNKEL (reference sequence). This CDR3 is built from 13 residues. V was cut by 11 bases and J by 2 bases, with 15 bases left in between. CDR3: CAVGQFRNTEAFF. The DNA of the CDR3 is TGTGCCGTTGGACAGTTCAGAAACACTGAAGCTTTCTTT.

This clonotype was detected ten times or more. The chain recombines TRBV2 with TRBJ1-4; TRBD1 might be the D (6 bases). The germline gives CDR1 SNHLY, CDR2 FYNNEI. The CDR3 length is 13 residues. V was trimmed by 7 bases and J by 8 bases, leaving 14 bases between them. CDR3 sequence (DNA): TGTGCCAGCAAGGGGGAAGTATCGGAAAAACTGTTTTTT. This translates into CASKGEVSEKLFF.

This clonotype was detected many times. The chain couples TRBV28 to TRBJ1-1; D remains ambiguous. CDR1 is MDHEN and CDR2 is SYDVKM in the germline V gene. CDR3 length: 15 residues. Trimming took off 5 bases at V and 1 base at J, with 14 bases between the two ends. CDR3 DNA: TGTGCCAGCAGTGGTGGTCCGCGCCGGAACACTGAAGCTTTCTTT. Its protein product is CASSGGPRRNTEAFF.

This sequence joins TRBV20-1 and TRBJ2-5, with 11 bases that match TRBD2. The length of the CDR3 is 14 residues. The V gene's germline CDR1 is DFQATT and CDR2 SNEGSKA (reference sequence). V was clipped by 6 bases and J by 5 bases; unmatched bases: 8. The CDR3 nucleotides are TGCAGTGCCCAAGGGACTAGCGGTCGGGAGACCCAGTACTTC. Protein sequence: CSAQGTSGRETQYF.

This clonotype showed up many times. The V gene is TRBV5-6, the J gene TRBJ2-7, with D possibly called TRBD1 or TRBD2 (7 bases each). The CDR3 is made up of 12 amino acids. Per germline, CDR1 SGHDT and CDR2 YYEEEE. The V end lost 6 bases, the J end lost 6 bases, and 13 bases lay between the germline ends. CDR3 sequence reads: CASTQGGTEQYV. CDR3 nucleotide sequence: TGTGCCAGCACCCAGGGGGGGACCGAGCAGTACGTC.

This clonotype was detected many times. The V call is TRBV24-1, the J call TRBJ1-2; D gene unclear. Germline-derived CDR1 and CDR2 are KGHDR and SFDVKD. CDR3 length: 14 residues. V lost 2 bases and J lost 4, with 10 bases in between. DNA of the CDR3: TGTGCCACCAGTGATTCCACGAATCCCTATGGCTACACCTTC. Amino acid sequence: CATSDSTNPYGYTF.

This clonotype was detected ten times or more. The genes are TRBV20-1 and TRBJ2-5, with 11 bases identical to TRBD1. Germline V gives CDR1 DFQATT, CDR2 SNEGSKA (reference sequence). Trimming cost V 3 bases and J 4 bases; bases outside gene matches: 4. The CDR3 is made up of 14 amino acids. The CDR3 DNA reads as TGCAGTGCTAGGGGGACAGGGGGAGGAGAGACCCAGTACTTC. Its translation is CSARGTGGGETQYF.

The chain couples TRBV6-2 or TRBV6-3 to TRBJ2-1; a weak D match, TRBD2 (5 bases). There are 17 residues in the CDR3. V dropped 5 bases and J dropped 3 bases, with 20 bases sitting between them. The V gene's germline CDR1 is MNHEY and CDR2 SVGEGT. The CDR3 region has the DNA TGTGCCAGCAGTCCGCCCAAATGGAGGCCTAACTACAATGAGCAGTTCTTC. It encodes CASSPPKWRPNYNEQFF.

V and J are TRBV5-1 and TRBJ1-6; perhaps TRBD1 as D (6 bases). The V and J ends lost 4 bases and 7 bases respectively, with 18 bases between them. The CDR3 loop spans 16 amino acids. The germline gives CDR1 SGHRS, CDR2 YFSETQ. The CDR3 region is CASSPVSQGRNSPLHF. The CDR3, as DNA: TGCGCCAGCAGCCCGGTGAGCCAGGGGAGGAATTCACCCCTCCACTTT. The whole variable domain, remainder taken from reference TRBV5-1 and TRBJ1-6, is KAGVTQTPRYLIKTRGQQVTLSCSPISGHRSVSWYQQTPGQGLQFLFEYFSETQRNKGNFPGRFSGRQFSNSRSEMNVSTLELGDSALYLCASSPVSQGRNSPLHFGNGTRLTVT.

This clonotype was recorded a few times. CDR3 bases: TGTGCCAGCAGACCTCAAGCGGGAGGAAAACGCACAGATACGCAGTATTTT. It codes for CASRPQAGGKRTDTQYF. The gene calls are TRBV6-2 or TRBV6-3 and TRBJ2-3; 9 bases fit TRBD2. CDR1 is MNHEY and CDR2 is SVGEGT in the germline V gene. The CDR3 is 17 amino acids. V lost 6 bases and J lost 1; bases outside the gene matches: 11.

The CDR3 DNA follows: TGTGCCAGCAGTGGGCCCAGATTGACAGGGTATGGCTACACCTTC. It codes for CASSGPRLTGYGYTF. V and J are TRBV6-1 and TRBJ1-2, with 7 bases identical to TRBD1. This CDR3 spans 15 amino acids. The V segment lost 4 bases and the J segment 5 bases; nucleotides outside the gene matches: 10. Looked up from germline, CDR1 is MNHNS and CDR2 is SASEGT.

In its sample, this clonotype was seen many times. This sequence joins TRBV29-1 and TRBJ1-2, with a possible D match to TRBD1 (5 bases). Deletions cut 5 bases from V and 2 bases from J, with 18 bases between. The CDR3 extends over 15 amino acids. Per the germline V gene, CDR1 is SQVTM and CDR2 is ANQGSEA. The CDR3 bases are TGCAGCGTTCTACCACGTAAGACAGAAAACTATGGCTACACCTTC. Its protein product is CSVLPRKTENYGYTF.

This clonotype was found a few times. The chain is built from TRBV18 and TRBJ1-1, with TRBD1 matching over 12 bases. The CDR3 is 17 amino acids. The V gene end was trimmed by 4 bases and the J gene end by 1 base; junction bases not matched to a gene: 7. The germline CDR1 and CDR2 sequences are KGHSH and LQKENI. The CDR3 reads CASSLGGTGGTNTEAFF. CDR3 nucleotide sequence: TGTGCCAGCTCACTTGGCGGGACAGGGGGCACGAACACTGAAGCTTTCTTT.

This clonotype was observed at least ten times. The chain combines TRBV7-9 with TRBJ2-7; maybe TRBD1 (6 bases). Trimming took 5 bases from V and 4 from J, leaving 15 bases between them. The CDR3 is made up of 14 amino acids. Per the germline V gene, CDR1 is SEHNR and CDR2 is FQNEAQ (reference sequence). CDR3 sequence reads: CASSRTGQQYEQYV. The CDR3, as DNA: TGTGCCAGCAGCCGGACGGGACAACAATACGAGCAGTACGTC.

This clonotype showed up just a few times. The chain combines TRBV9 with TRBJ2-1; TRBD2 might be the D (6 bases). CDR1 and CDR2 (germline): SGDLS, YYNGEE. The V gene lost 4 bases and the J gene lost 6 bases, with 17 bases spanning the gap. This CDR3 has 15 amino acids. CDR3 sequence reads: CASSPWGEASNEQFF. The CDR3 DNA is TGTGCCAGCAGCCCCTGGGGGGAGGCCAGCAATGAGCAGTTCTTC.

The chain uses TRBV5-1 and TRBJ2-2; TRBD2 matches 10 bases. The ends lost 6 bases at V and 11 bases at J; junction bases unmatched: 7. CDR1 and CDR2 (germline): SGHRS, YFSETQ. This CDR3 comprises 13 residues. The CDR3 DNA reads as TGCGCCAGCAACGAGCGGGAGGGCCTCGAGCTGTTTTTT. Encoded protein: CASNEREGLELFF.

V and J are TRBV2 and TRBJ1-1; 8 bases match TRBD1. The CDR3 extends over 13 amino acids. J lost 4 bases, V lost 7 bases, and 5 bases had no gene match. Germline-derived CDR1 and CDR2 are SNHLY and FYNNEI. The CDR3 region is CASIQGAITEAFF. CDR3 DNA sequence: TGTGCCAGCATCCAGGGGGCTATCACTGAAGCTTTCTTT.

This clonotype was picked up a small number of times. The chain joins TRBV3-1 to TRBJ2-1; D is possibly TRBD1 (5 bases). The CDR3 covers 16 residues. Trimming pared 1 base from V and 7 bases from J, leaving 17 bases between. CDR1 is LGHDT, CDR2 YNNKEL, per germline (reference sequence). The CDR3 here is CASSQGAGSWANEQFF. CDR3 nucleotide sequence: TGTGCCAGCAGCCAAGGCGCAGGGTCCTGGGCAAATGAGCAGTTCTTC.

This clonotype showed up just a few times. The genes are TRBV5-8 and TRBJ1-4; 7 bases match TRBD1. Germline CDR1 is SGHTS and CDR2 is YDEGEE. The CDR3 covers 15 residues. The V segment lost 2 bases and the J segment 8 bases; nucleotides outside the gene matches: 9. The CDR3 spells CASSFRQGNQEKLFF. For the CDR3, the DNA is TGTGCCAGCAGCTTCCGACAGGGCAATCAGGAAAAACTGTTTTTT.

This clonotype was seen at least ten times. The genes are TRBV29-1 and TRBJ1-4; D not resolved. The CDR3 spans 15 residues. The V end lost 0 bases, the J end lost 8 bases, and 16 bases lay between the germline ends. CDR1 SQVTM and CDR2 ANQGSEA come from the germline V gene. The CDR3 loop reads CSVEDLREVGEKLFF. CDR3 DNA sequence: TGCAGCGTTGAAGATCTCCGGGAGGTGGGCGAAAAACTGTTTTTT.

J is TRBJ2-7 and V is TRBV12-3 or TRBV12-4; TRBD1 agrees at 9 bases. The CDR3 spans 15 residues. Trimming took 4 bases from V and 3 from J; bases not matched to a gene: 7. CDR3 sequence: CASSSSGQGIYEQYF. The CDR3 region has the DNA TGTGCCAGCAGTTCTTCAGGACAGGGGATCTACGAGCAGTACTTC.